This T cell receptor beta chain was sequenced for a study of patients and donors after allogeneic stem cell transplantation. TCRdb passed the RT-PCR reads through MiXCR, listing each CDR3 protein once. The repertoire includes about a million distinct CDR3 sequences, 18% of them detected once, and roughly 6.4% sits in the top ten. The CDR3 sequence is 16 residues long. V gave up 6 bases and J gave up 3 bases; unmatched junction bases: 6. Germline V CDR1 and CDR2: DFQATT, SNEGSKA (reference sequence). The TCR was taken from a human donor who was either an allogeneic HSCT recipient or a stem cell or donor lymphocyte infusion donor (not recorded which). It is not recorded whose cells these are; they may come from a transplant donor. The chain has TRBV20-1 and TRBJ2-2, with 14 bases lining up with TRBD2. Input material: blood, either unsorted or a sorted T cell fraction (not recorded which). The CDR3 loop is CSALGTSGGHTGELFF. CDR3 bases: TGCAGTGCCTTAGGGACTAGCGGGGGACACACCGGGGAGCTGTTTTTT.